Presented here are 30 T cell receptor beta chains from one specimen sequenced in a study of spatial heterogeneity in lung cancer. As to time point: sample taken at primary tumor resection. TCRdb passed the 5' RACE reads through MiXCR, listing each CDR3 protein once. This repertoire shows approximately 26,000 distinct CDR3 sequences, approximately 10% found once; its top ten account for over 7.5%. Study-level findings and limits: Within tumors, counts of expanded alpha and beta TCRs tracked tumor mutation counts.

These receptors' targets are unknown. This specimen was lung tumor tissue, taken at surgery. These receptors originate from a male donor with early-stage non-small cell lung cancer.

The chain has TRBV5-1 and TRBJ2-5, with 9 bases matching TRBD2. Per the germline V gene, CDR1 is SGHRS and CDR2 is YFSETQ. The CDR3 has 15 residues. V lost 3 bases to trimming and J lost 5 bases; unmatched junction nucleotides: 8. The CDR3 coding sequence is TGCGCCAGCAGCTCACAGCGGGGGGCCGTGGAGACCCAGTACTTC. It specifies CASSSQRGAVETQYF. Drawing the rest from reference TRBV5-1 and TRBJ2-5, the complete variable domain is KAGVTQTPRYLIKTRGQQVTLSCSPISGHRSVSWYQQTPGQGLQFLFEYFSETQRNKGNFPGRFSGRQFSNSRSEMNVSTLELGDSALYLCASSSQRGAVETQYFGPGTRLLVL.

This clonotype has just a few counts. This chain uses TRBV10-3 with TRBJ2-7, with 7 bases aligning to TRBD1. The germline V gene has CDR1 ENHRY and CDR2 SYGVKD. Trimming at V came to 6 bases and at J to 5 bases, leaving 4 bases not matched to a gene. The length of the CDR3 is 12 residues. CDR3 sequence: CAISPGGDEQYF. The CDR3 bases are TGTGCCATCAGCCCAGGGGGTGACGAGCAGTACTTC.

This clonotype was seen many times. CDR3 region: CSGSSPFGLGEQYF. In DNA, the CDR3 is TGCAGTGGTTCCTCCCCCTTCGGGTTGGGCGAGCAGTACTTC. This chain connects TRBV20-1 to TRBJ2-7; the D is unclear. Trimming stripped 7 bases from V and 6 bases from J, with 22 bases between. This CDR3 is built from 14 residues. Germline lookup yields CDR1 DFQATT and CDR2 SNEGSKA (reference sequence).

This clonotype came up a few times. The rearrangement joins TRBV4-1 to TRBJ2-5, with D perhaps matching TRBD1 (6 bases). Trimming cost V 1 base and J 2 bases, with 11 bases left between them. The CDR3 contains 15 residues. The V gene's germline CDR1 is MGHRA and CDR2 YSYEKL. CDR3 sequence (DNA): TGCGCCAGCAGCCAAGGAGGACAGAGTCAAGAGACCCAGTACTTC. Translation gives CASSQGGQSQETQYF.

This clonotype was detected ten times or more. The rearrangement joins TRBV18 to TRBJ2-1, with TRBD1 matching 8 bases. The germline CDR1 and CDR2 sequences are KGHSH and LQKENI. The CDR3 runs to 14 residues. Losses at the gene ends were 4 bases for V and 8 bases for J; bases not matched to a gene: 7. The DNA for the CDR3 is TGTGCCAGCTCACTTCAGGGGGCGATAGATGAGCAGTTCTTC. Protein: CASSLQGAIDEQFF.

This clonotype showed up many times. The genes are TRBV7-2 and TRBJ2-2; 10 nucleotides agree with TRBD1. Germline V gene lookup returns CDR1 SGHTA and CDR2 FQGNSA. The CDR3 length is 16 residues. J was trimmed by 3 bases and V by 1 base; bases with no gene match: 2. CDR3: CASSLGGQGYTGELFF. The CDR3 coding sequence is TGTGCCAGCAGCTTAGGGGGACAGGGGTACACCGGGGAGCTGTTTTTT.

At least ten counts were recorded for this clonotype. This chain uses TRBV7-8 with TRBJ2-5, with 11 positions matching TRBD2. There are 17 residues in the CDR3. The ends lost 2 bases at V and 5 bases at J; junction bases unmatched: 10. In germline, CDR1 is SGHVS, CDR2 FQNEAQ. CDR3 nucleotide sequence: TGTGCCAGCAGCTTATCTGGCTTACTAGCGGGAGTGGAGACCCAGTACTTC. It translates to CASSLSGLLAGVETQYF.

This sequence joins TRBV11-2 and TRBJ2-3; maybe TRBD2 (6 bases). Germline CDR1 reads SGHAT; CDR2 reads FQNNGV. The CDR3 runs to 16 residues. V lost 5 bases and J 2 bases, leaving 17 bases between the germline ends. Here the CDR3 DNA reads TGTGCCAGCAGCACCGTTCGGGGGAGGACCACAGATACGCAGTATTTT. This gives the protein CASSTVRGRTTDTQYF.

This clonotype was detected only a few times. V and J are TRBV28 and TRBJ1-2; the D gene is possibly TRBD1 (6 bases). V was shortened by 6 bases and J by 2 bases, with 16 bases between the two germline ends. Germline values: CDR1 MDHEN, CDR2 SYDVKM. The CDR3 runs 15 residues. Written as DNA, the CDR3 is TGTGCCAGCAGCCCTCAAGGGACACCCAACTATGGCTACACCTTC. This sequence encodes CASSPQGTPNYGYTF.

This clonotype appeared many times. The chain uses TRBV7-2 and TRBJ2-5; 9 nucleotides agree with TRBD1. The ends lost 0 bases at V and 4 bases at J; junction bases unmatched: 3. The CDR3 has 15 residues. Germline V lookup: CDR1 SGHTA, CDR2 FQGNSA. CDR3 DNA: TGTGCCAGCAGCTTAGCTGGGACAGGGACAGAGACCCAGTACTTC. Residues: CASSLAGTGTETQYF.

This clonotype was seen ten or more times. The V gene is TRBV7-2, the J gene TRBJ2-5; the D gene is possibly TRBD2 (6 bases). The CDR3 runs 14 residues. V lost 3 bases and J 1 base, leaving 9 bases between the germline ends. Per germline, CDR1 SGHTA and CDR2 FQGNSA. For the CDR3, the DNA is TGTGCCAGCAGCTTTGGAGGGGCCCAAGAGACCCAGTACTTC. Translation gives CASSFGGAQETQYF.

The table lists this clonotype with many counts. V usage is TRBV7-2 and J usage is TRBJ2-3; 15 bases agree with TRBD2. Unmatched junction bases numbered 1, after V lost 0 bases and J lost 0 bases. Germline CDR1 reads SGHTA; CDR2 reads FQGNSA. The CDR3 length is 18 residues. The CDR3, as DNA: TGTGCCAGCAGCTTAGCGGGACTAGCGGGGGGAAGCACAGATACGCAGTATTTT. The encoded protein is CASSLAGLAGGSTDTQYF.

This clonotype has at least ten counts. The chain recombines TRBV7-6 with TRBJ2-3; D uncertain. Germline V lookup: CDR1 SGHVS, CDR2 FNYEAQ. This CDR3 region has 12 residues. The ends were cut back, 1 base at V and 5 bases at J, with 4 bases in the middle. This CDR3 reads CASSLVGDTQYF. CDR3 in DNA: TGTGCCAGCAGCTTAGTCGGAGATACGCAGTATTTT.

This clonotype has ten or more counts. The rearrangement links TRBV20-1 to TRBJ2-6; D is unclear. This CDR3 comprises 13 residues. V was trimmed by 5 bases and J by 0 bases, leaving 5 bases between them. CDR1 and CDR2 from the germline V gene are DFQATT and SNEGSKA (reference sequence). The CDR3 DNA reads as TGCAGTGCTGGTAACTCTGGGGCCAACGTCCTGACTTTC. Translating gives CSAGNSGANVLTF.

This clonotype appeared many times. The chain carries TRBV28 and TRBJ2-3; maybe TRBD2 (5 bases). Germline CDR1 reads MDHEN; CDR2 reads SYDVKM. The CDR3 extends over 13 amino acids. V was clipped by 2 bases and J by 4 bases, with 7 bases between them. The CDR3, as DNA: TGTGCCAGCAGTTTACTAGCCCCAGATACGCAGTATTTT. Its protein product is CASSLLAPDTQYF.

This clonotype was counted many times. J is TRBJ1-2 and V is TRBV7-2, with 8 bases lining up with TRBD1. The CDR3 is 16 residues long. With 5 bases clipped from V and 2 bases from J, the junction kept 10 bases outside the gene matches. CDR1 SGHTA and CDR2 FQGNSA come from the germline V gene. CDR3 sequence: CASSPQGQGANYGYTF. CDR3 nucleotide sequence: TGTGCCAGCAGCCCCCAGGGGCAGGGGGCCAACTATGGCTACACCTTC.

V and J are TRBV7-9 and TRBJ2-2; no clear D gene. The germline V gene encodes CDR1 SEHNR and CDR2 FQNEAQ (reference sequence). The CDR3 has 13 residues. V was shortened by 5 bases and J by 5 bases, with 9 bases between the two germline ends. The CDR3 protein is CASSTTQTGELFF. The CDR3 coding sequence is TGTGCCAGCAGCACCACCCAAACCGGGGAGCTGTTTTTT.

This clonotype was picked up many times. The chain combines TRBV12-3 or TRBV12-4 with TRBJ1-5; a weak D match, TRBD1 (5 bases). The V gene lost 3 bases and the J gene lost 3 bases, with 12 bases spanning the gap. CDR3 length equals 15 residues. The CDR3 DNA is TGTGCCAGCAGTTTTTGGGGGGGATTCAATCAGCCCCAGCATTTT. This codes for CASSFWGGFNQPQHF.

V gene TRBV7-9 combines with J gene TRBJ2-7, with 7 bases aligning to TRBD1. Germline CDR1 is SEHNR and CDR2 is FQNEAQ (reference sequence). Germline trimming cut 5 bases from V and 4 bases from J; bases unmatched to any gene: 8. The CDR3 has 14 residues. The chain's CDR3 is CASSARTGLYEQYF. CDR3 bases: TGTGCCAGCAGCGCCCGGACAGGTCTTTACGAGCAGTACTTC.

There are many counts of this clonotype. The chain links TRBV7-2 to TRBJ1-1; D is unclear. The V end lost 1 base, the J end lost 0 bases, and 12 bases lay between the germline ends. Germline V CDR1 and CDR2: SGHTA, FQGNSA. CDR3 length: 16 residues. This chain's CDR3 is CASSLGAGLMNTEAFF. As DNA, the CDR3 is TGTGCCAGCAGCTTAGGGGCTGGGCTGATGAACACTGAAGCTTTCTTT.

This clonotype has at least ten counts. The rearrangement joins TRBV30 to TRBJ2-7; D is uncertain. The CDR3 consists of 13 residues. Germline V gene data show CDR1 as GTSNPN and CDR2 as SVGIG (reference sequence). V dropped 3 bases and J dropped 6 bases, with 15 bases sitting between them. The CDR3 here is CAWRGMVGSEQYF. Written as DNA, the CDR3 is TGTGCCTGGAGAGGAATGGTGGGATCCGAGCAGTACTTC.

The chain joins TRBV2 to TRBJ2-7; 8 bases match TRBD2. V trimming: 4 bases; J trimming: 3 bases; junction bases outside the gene matches: 5. Germline V gene lookup returns CDR1 SNHLY and CDR2 FYNNEI. The CDR3 sequence is 14 residues long. CDR3 residues: CASSGVAGFYEQYF. The CDR3 DNA reads as TGTGCCAGCAGTGGGGTAGCGGGGTTCTACGAGCAGTACTTC.

This clonotype counts as medium-sized (0.01 to 0.1%). V gene TRBV12-3 or TRBV12-4 combines with J gene TRBJ1-5; D not certain. The CDR3 is made up of 13 amino acids. V shed 5 bases and J shed 4 bases, with 9 bases lying between them. The CDR3 nucleotides are TGTGCCAGCAGTCCACGGGCGAATCAGCCCCAGCATTTT. Protein: CASSPRANQPQHF.

A few counts support this clonotype. The genes are TRBV3-1 and TRBJ2-7, with D perhaps TRBD1 (5 bases). The CDR3 consists of 16 residues. Germline V gives CDR1 LGHDT, CDR2 YNNKEL (reference sequence). The ends were cut back, 0 bases at V and 3 bases at J, with 15 bases in the middle. DNA of the CDR3: TGTGCCAGCAGCCAAGAGCACGGGCAGGGATACTACGAGCAGTACTTC. This gives the protein CASSQEHGQGYYEQYF.

This clonotype was observed many times. The chain combines TRBV6-2 or TRBV6-3 with TRBJ1-5, with 7 nucleotides matching TRBD1. The junction had 7 bases not matched to a gene; V was cut back by 3 bases and J by 5 bases. Germline V CDR1 and CDR2: MNHEY, SVGEGT. This CDR3 spans 15 amino acids. Written as DNA, the CDR3 is TGTGCCAGCAGTTATCCCCGGGACAGTTATCAGCCCCAGCATTTT. Translation gives CASSYPRDSYQPQHF.

This clonotype was recorded many times. J is TRBJ2-6 and V is TRBV28; D remains ambiguous. The CDR3 is 12 amino acids. Trimming left V 7 bases short and J 0 bases short, with 1 base between. The germline V gene has CDR1 MDHEN and CDR2 SYDVKM. The CDR3 is CASTSGANVLTF. The CDR3 region has the DNA TGTGCCAGCACCTCTGGGGCCAACGTCCTGACTTTC.

By proportion, this clonotype is medium-sized. The chain employs TRBV2 and TRBJ2-7, with D tentatively TRBD1 (6 bases). This CDR3 has 13 residues. Germline values: CDR1 SNHLY, CDR2 FYNNEI. The germline V and J ends were trimmed by 7 bases and 3 bases, with 13 bases remaining between them. CDR3 protein: CASTPGHNYEQYF. CDR3 nucleotides: TGTGCCAGCACCCCGGGACATAACTACGAGCAGTACTTC.

This clonotype was seen ten or more times. The J gene is TRBJ2-1, the V gene TRBV24-1, with 9 nucleotides matching TRBD2. CDR1 and CDR2 (germline): KGHDR, SFDVKD. The CDR3 is 16 residues long. Trimming took 0 bases from V and 7 from J; bases not matched to a gene: 6. The CDR3 sequence is CATSDLSTSGRNEQFF. CDR3 coding DNA: TGTGCCACCAGTGATTTGAGCACTAGCGGGCGGAATGAGCAGTTCTTC.

This clonotype was counted at least ten times. V and J are TRBV29-1 and TRBJ2-7, with a possible D match to TRBD2 (5 bases). Germline V gene lookup returns CDR1 SQVTM and CDR2 ANQGSEA. The CDR3 loop spans 12 amino acids. Trimming stripped 7 bases from V and 4 bases from J, with 14 bases between. The CDR3 is CSGGRGMYEQYF. CDR3 in DNA: TGCAGCGGAGGGCGCGGAATGTACGAGCAGTACTTC.

The chain couples TRBV6-1 to TRBJ2-5, with 10 bases matching TRBD2. CDR1 and CDR2 (germline): MNHNS, SASEGT. CDR3 length equals 18 residues. Losses at the gene ends were 6 bases for V and 5 bases for J; bases not matched to a gene: 18. The DNA for the CDR3 is TGTGCCAGCAGCCTTTTCCTAGCGGGGGTGGTTGAGGAGGAGACCCAGTACTTC. Amino acid sequence: CASSLFLAGVVEEETQYF.